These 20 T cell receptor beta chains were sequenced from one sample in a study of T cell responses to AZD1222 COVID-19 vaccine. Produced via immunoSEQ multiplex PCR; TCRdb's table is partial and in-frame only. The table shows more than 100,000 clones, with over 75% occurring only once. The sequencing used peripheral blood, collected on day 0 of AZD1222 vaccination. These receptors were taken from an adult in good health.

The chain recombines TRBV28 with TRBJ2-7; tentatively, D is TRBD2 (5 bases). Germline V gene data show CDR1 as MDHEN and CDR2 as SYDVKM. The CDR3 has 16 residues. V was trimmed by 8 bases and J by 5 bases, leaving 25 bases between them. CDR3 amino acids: CASCPSHTSVGDEQYF. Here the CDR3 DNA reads TGTGCCAGCTGTCCCTCCCATACTAGTGTCGGCGACGAGCAGTACTTC.

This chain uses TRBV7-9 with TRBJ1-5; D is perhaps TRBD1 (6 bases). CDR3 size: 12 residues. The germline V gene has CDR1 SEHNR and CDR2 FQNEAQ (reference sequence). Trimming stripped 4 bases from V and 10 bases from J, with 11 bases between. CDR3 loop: CASSSRGLPQHF. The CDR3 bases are TGTGCCAGCAGCTCGAGGGGGTTACCCCAGCATTTT.

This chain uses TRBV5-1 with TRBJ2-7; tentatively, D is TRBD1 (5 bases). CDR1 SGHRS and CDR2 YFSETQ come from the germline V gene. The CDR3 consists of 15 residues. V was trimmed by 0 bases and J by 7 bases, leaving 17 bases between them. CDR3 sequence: CASSLAPAGIWEQYF. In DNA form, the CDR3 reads TGCGCCAGCAGCTTGGCCCCGGCAGGGATCTGGGAGCAGTACTTC. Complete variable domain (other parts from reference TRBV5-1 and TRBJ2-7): KAGVTQTPRYLIKTRGQQVTLSCSPISGHRSVSWYQQTPGQGLQFLFEYFSETQRNKGNFPGRFSGRQFSNSRSEMNVSTLELGDSALYLCASSLAPAGIWEQYFGPGTRLTVT.

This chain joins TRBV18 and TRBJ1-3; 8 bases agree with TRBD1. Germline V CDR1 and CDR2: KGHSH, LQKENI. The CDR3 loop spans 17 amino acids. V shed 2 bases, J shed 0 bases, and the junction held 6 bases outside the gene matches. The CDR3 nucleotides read TGTGCCAGCTCACCAAAGAAGGGGACAGGCTCTGGAAACACCATATATTTT. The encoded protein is CASSPKKGTGSGNTIYF.

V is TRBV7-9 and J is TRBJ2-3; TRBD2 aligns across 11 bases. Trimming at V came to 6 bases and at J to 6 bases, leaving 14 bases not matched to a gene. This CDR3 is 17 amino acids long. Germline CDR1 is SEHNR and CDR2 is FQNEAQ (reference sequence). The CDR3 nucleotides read TGTGCCAGCAGACCTACACTAACTAGCGGGGGTCGGGATACGCAGTATTTT. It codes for CASRPTLTSGGRDTQYF.

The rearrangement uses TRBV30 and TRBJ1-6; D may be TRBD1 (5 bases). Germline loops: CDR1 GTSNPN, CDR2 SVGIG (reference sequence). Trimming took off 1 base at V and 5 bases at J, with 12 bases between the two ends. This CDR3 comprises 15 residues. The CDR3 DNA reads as TGTGCCTGGAGTGAATCCGGGACGGATAATTCACCCCTCCACTTT. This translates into CAWSESGTDNSPLHF.

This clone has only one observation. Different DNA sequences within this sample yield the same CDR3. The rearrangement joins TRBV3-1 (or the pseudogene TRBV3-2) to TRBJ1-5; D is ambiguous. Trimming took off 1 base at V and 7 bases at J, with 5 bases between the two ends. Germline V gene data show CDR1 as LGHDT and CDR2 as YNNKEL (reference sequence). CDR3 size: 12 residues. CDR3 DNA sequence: TGTGCCAGCAGCCAAGGAGAACAGCCCCAGCATTTT. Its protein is CASSQGEQPQHF.

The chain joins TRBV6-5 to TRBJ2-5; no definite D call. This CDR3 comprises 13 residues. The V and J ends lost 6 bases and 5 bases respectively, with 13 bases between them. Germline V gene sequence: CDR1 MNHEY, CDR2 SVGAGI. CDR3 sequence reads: CASRRPGRETQYF. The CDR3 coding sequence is TGTGCCAGCAGACGCCCCGGGCGGGAGACCCAGTACTTC.

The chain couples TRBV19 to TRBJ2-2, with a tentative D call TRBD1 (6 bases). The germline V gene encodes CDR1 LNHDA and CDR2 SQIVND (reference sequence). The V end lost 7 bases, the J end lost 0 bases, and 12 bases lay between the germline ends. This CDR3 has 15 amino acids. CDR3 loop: CASNTGLSNTGELFF. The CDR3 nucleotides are TGTGCCAGTAATACAGGGCTTTCGAACACCGGGGAGCTGTTTTTT.

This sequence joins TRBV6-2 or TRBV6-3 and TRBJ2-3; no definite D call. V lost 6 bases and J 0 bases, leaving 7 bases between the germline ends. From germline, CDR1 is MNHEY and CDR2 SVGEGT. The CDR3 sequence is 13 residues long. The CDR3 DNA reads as TGTGCCAGCAGCCCCATGAGCACAGATACGCAGTATTTT. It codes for CASSPMSTDTQYF.

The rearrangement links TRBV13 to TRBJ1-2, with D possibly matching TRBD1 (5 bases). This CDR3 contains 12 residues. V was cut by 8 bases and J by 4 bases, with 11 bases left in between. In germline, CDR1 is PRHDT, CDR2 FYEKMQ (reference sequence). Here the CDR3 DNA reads TGTGCCAGCGAGAGGACAACCTATGGCTACACCTTC. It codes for CASERTTYGYTF. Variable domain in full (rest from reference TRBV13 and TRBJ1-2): AAGVIQSPRHLIKEKRETATLKCYPIPRHDTVYWYQQGPGQDPQFLISFYEKMQSDKGSIPDRFSAQQFSDYHSELNMSSLELGDSALYFCASERTTYGYTFGSGTRLTVV.

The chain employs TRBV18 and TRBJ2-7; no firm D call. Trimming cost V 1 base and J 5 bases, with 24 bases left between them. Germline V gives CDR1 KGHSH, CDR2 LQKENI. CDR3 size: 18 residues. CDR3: CASSPQGVPPVVRHEQYF. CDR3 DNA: TGTGCCAGCTCACCACAGGGTGTTCCCCCAGTGGTGCGCCACGAGCAGTACTTC.

The CDR3, as DNA: TGTGCCACCATCGTCATTCAGGGGGATTCGGGCACTGAAGCTTTCTTT. This gives the protein CATIVIQGDSGTEAFF. The chain joins TRBV10-3 to TRBJ1-1; TRBD1 agrees at 7 bases. This CDR3 is built from 16 residues. In germline, CDR1 is ENHRY, CDR2 SYGVKD. Trimming took 10 bases from V and 4 from J; bases not matched to a gene: 18.

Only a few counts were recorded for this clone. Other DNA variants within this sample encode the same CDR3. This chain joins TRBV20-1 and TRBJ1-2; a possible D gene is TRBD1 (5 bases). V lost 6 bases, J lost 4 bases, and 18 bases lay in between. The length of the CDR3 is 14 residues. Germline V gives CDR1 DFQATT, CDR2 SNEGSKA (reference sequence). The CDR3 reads CSASGGGAGYGYTF. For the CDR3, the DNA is TGCAGTGCCAGTGGGGGTGGGGCTGGCTATGGCTACACCTTC.

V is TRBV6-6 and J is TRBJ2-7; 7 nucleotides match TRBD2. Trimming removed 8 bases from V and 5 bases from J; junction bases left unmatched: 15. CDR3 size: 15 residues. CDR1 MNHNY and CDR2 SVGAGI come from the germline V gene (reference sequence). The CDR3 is CASRHALREGNEQYF. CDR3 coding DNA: TGTGCCAGCCGCCACGCTCTCAGGGAGGGAAACGAGCAGTACTTC.

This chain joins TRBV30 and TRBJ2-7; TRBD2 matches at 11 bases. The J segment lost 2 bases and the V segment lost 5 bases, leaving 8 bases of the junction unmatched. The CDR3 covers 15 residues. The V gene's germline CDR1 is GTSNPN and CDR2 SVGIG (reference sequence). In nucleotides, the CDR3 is TGTGCCTGGGACTCCGGGACTAGCGGCGCCTACGAGCAGTACTTC. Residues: CAWDSGTSGAYEQYF.

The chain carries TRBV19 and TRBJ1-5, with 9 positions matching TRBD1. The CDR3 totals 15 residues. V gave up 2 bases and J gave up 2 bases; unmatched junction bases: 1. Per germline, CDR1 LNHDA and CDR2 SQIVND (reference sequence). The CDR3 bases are TGTGCCAGTAGTATAACAGGGGGCGGCAATCAGCCCCAGCATTTT. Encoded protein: CASSITGGGNQPQHF.

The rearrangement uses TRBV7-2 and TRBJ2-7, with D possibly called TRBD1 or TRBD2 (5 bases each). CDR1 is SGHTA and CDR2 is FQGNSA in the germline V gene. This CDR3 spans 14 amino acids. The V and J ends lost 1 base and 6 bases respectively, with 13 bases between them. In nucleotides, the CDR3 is TGTGCCAGCAGCTTAGACTTTGGGGGAGTCGAGCAGTACTTC. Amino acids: CASSLDFGGVEQYF.

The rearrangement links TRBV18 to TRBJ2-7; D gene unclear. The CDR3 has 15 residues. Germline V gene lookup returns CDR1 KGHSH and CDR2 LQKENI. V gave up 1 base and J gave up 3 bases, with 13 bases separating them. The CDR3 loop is CASSPRANSRYEQYF. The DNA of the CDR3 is TGTGCCAGCTCACCACGAGCCAACTCCCGCTACGAGCAGTACTTC.

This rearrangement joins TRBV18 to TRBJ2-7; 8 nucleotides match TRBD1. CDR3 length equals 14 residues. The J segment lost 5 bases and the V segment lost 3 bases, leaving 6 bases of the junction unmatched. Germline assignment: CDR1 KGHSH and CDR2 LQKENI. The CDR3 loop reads CASSPTGVDDEQYF. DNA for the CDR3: TGTGCCAGCTCACCGACAGGGGTAGACGACGAGCAGTACTTC. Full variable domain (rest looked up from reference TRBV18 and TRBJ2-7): NAGVMQNPRHLVRRRGQEARLRCSPMKGHSHVYWYRQLPEEGLKFMVYLQKENIIDESGMPKERFSAEFPKEGPSILRIQQVVRGDSAAYFCASSPTGVDDEQYFGPGTRLTVT.